Below are 15 T cell receptor beta chains sequenced from a single sample in a study of blood T cell repertoires in COVID-19 (dated by TCRdb to the early 2020s). Library prep was done by the immunoSEQ multiplex PCR assay. Held by TCRdb, this immuneACCESS table contains in-frame sequences only and omits some clones. Under half of the omission traces to an unresolved V gene where checked; the cause of the rest is unknown. Across this sample there are roughly 160,000 clones, with 70% to 80% seen only once. Around 17% of the sample belongs to the ten largest clones. The sequencing input was PBMCs or T cells enriched from blood (not recorded which). Every receptor here comes from a woman in her 70s in a cohort exposed to, infected with or recovered from COVID-19 (not recorded which).

As regards this clone: The sample holds other DNA sequences that translate to the same CDR3. The rearrangement links TRBV11-3 to TRBJ1-2, with 7 nucleotides matching TRBD1. Germline V gives CDR1 SGHNT, CDR2 YENEEA. The CDR3 runs to 13 residues. The ends lost 5 bases at V and 2 bases at J; junction bases unmatched: 2. As DNA, the CDR3 is TGTGCCAGCAGCCCAGGGGGGAACTATGGCTACACCTTC. This sequence encodes CASSPGGNYGYTF. The variable domain in full, with the rest retrieved from reference TRBV11-3 and TRBJ1-2, is EAGVVQSPRYKIIEKKQPVAFWCNPISGHNTLYWYLQNLGQGPELLIRYENEEAVDDSQLPKDRFSAERLKGVDSTLKIQPAELGDSAVYLCASSPGGNYGYTFGSGTRLTVV.

This clone was counted a few times. The V call is TRBV4-2, the J call TRBJ2-3, with 8 positions matching TRBD2. The CDR3 consists of 15 residues. Trimming at V came to 0 bases and at J to 5 bases, leaving 4 bases not matched to a gene. Germline CDR1 LGHNA, CDR2 YNFKEQ. The CDR3 here is CASSQERSGRDTQYF. CDR3 in DNA: TGTGCCAGCAGCCAAGAGCGAAGCGGGAGAGATACGCAGTATTTT.

The V call is TRBV18, the J call TRBJ1-1; D not resolved. The CDR3 consists of 13 residues. The germline V and J ends were trimmed by 2 bases and 1 base, with 5 bases remaining between them. Germline loops: CDR1 KGHSH, CDR2 LQKENI. The CDR3 DNA reads TGTGCCAGCTCACCAATAGCGAACACTGAAGCTTTCTTT. It codes for CASSPIANTEAFF.

The chain recombines TRBV18 with TRBJ2-7; D is unclear. From germline, CDR1 is KGHSH and CDR2 LQKENI. The CDR3 spans 14 residues. Between the trimmed V and J ends, which lost 2 bases and 2 bases, there was a span of 10 bases. Written as DNA, the CDR3 is TGTGCCAGCTCACCAAACGCCCAGGCCTACGAGCAGTACTTC. Residues: CASSPNAQAYEQYF.

The V call is TRBV28, the J call TRBJ1-1; TRBD1 might be the D (6 bases). The germline gives CDR1 MDHEN, CDR2 SYDVKM. Deletions cut 6 bases from V and 1 base from J, with 9 bases between. This CDR3 region has 13 residues. CDR3 residues: CASRRTANTEAFF. The CDR3 region has the DNA TGTGCCAGCAGACGGACAGCGAACACTGAAGCTTTCTTT.

The chain is built from TRBV5-1 and TRBJ1-1; D gene ambiguous. V lost 0 bases, J lost 7 bases, and 7 bases lay in between. Germline-derived CDR1 and CDR2 are SGHRS and YFSETQ. This CDR3 has 12 residues. The DNA of the CDR3 is TGCGCCAGCAGCTTGGCCCTCGGTGAAGCTTTCTTT. It codes for CASSLALGEAFF.

The rearrangement links TRBV7-2 to TRBJ2-1, with D possibly being TRBD2 (6 bases). Germline values: CDR1 SGHTA, CDR2 FQGNSA. This CDR3 contains 14 residues. V was clipped by 4 bases and J by 5 bases, with 12 bases between them. In nucleotides, the CDR3 is TGTGCCAGCAGCTCACCGGCGGGGAACAATGAGCAGTTCTTC. It specifies CASSSPAGNNEQFF.

The rearrangement joins TRBV30 to TRBJ2-1; 9 bases align to TRBD2. The J segment lost 6 bases and the V segment lost 2 bases, leaving 8 bases of the junction unmatched. Germline assignment: CDR1 GTSNPN and CDR2 SVGIG (reference sequence). The CDR3 contains 15 residues. CDR3 residues: CAWSQGAGGANEQFF. The DNA for the CDR3 is TGTGCCTGGAGTCAAGGAGCGGGAGGCGCCAATGAGCAGTTCTTC.

This clone was seen a handful of times. J is TRBJ1-1 and V is TRBV28; D is possibly TRBD1 (5 bases). The CDR3 runs 13 residues. Looked up from germline, CDR1 is MDHEN and CDR2 is SYDVKM. V lost 8 bases, J lost 1 base, and 11 bases lay in between. CDR3 in DNA: TGTGCCAGCCGGCAGCAGGGGAACACTGAAGCTTTCTTT. It translates to CASRQQGNTEAFF.

This chain uses TRBV28 with TRBJ1-2; 7 bases align to TRBD1. Germline loops: CDR1 MDHEN, CDR2 SYDVKM. CDR3 length: 16 amino acids. The J segment lost 5 bases and the V segment lost 4 bases, leaving 13 bases of the junction unmatched. CDR3 amino acids: CASSSVRDSSRYGYTF. The CDR3 region has the DNA TGTGCCAGCAGTTCCGTCCGGGACAGCTCTCGGTATGGCTACACCTTC.

The CDR3: CASSQQGGQETQYF. CDR3 DNA: TGTGCCAGCAGCCAACAGGGCGGCCAGGAGACCCAGTACTTC. J is TRBJ2-5 and V is TRBV7-2, with D possibly being TRBD1 (6 bases). V was clipped by 5 bases and J by 5 bases, with 15 bases between them. The CDR3 consists of 14 residues. In germline, CDR1 is SGHTA, CDR2 FQGNSA.

This chain connects TRBV6-5 to TRBJ2-7, with 10 bases fitting TRBD1. Unmatched junction bases numbered 4, after V lost 5 bases and J lost 6 bases. CDR1 and CDR2 (germline): MNHEY, SVGAGI. CDR3 length: 13 amino acids. In DNA, the CDR3 is TGTGCCAGCAGTCAGGACAGGGGGGCCGAGCAGTACTTC. Translating it yields CASSQDRGAEQYF.

The rearrangement links TRBV11-2 to TRBJ2-3, with D possibly TRBD2 on 5 matching bases. V lost 3 bases to trimming and J lost 4 bases, with 14 bases between them. The CDR3 has 15 amino acids. Looked up from germline, CDR1 is SGHAT and CDR2 is FQNNGV. CDR3 protein: CASSFEALRADTQYF. CDR3 nucleotides: TGTGCCAGCAGCTTCGAAGCGCTGAGGGCAGATACGCAGTATTTT.

V is TRBV28 and J is TRBJ2-7; a possible D gene is TRBD2 (5 bases). Trimming removed 6 bases from V and 7 bases from J, with 13 bases in between. The V gene's germline CDR1 is MDHEN and CDR2 SYDVKM. This CDR3 has 12 residues. The CDR3 loop reads CASSPRVGEQYF. Here the CDR3 DNA reads TGTGCCAGCAGCCCGCGGGTTGGGGAGCAGTACTTC.

The rearrangement uses TRBV6-5 and TRBJ1-4; perhaps TRBD1 as D (5 bases). The CDR3 spans 15 residues. Germline values: CDR1 MNHEY, CDR2 SVGAGI. The V end lost 8 bases, the J end lost 4 bases, and 17 bases lay between the germline ends. The CDR3 is CASGYSGTGNEKLFF. The CDR3 DNA follows: TGTGCCAGCGGATACAGCGGGACCGGTAATGAAAAACTGTTTTTT.